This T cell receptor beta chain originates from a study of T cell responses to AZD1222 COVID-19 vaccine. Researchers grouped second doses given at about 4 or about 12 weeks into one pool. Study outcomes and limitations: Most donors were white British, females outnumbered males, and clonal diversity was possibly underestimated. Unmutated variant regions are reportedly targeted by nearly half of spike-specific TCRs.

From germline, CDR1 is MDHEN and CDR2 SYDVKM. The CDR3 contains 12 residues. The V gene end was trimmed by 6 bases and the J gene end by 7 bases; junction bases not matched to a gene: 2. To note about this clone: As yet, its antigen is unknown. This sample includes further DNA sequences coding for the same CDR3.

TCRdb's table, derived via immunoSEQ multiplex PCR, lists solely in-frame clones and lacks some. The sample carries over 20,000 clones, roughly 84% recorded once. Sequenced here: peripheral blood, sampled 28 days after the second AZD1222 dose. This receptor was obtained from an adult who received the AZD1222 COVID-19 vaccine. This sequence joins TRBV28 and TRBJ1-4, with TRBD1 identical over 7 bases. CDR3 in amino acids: CASSPGGEKLFF. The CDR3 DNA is TGTGCCAGCAGCCCAGGGGGTGAAAAACTGTTTTTT.